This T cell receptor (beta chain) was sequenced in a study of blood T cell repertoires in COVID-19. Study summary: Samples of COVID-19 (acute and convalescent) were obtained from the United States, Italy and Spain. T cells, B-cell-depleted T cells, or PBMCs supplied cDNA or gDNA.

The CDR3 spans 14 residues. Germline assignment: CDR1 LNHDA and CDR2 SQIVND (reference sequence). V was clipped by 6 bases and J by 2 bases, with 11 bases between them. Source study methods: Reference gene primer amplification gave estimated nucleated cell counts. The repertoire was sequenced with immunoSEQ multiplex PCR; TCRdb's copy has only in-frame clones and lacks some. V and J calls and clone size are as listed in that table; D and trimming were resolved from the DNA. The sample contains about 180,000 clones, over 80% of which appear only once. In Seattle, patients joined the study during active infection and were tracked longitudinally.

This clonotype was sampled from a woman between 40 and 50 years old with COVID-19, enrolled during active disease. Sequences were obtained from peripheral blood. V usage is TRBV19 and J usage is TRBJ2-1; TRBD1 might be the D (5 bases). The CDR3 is CASRSRATYNEQFF. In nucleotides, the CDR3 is TGTGCCAGTAGGTCCAGGGCGACCTACAATGAGCAGTTCTTC. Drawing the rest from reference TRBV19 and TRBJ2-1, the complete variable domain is DGGITQSPKYLFRKEGQNVTLSCEQNLNHDAMYWYRQDPGQGLRLIYYSQIVNDFQKGDIAEGYSVSREKKESFPLTVTSAQKNPTAFYLCASRSRATYNEQFFGPGTRLTVL.